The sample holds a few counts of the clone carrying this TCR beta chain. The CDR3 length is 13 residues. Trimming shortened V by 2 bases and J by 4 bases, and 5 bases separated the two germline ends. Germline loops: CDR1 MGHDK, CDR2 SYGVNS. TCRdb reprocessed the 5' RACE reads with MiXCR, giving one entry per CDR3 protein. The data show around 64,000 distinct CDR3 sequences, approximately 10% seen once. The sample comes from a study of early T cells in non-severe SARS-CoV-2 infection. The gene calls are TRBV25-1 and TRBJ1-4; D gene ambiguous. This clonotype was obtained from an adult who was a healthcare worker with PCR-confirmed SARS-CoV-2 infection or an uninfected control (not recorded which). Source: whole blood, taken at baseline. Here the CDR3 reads CASSEGSNEKLFF. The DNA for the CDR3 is TGTGCCAGCAGTGAAGGGAGTAATGAAAAACTGTTTTTT.